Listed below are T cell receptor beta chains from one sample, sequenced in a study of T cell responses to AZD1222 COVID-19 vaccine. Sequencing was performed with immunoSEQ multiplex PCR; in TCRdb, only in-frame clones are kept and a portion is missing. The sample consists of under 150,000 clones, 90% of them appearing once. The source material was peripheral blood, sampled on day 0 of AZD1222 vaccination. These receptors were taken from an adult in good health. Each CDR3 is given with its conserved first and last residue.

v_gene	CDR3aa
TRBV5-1	CASSLEHPSNEQFF
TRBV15	CATSRDRPLQFF
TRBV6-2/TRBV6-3	CASSGSYNEQFF
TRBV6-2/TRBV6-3	CASSPAPGPTQFF
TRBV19	CASSISSGGHNEQFF
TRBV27	CASSLSHKRGGLVNEQFF
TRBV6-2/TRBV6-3	CASSYSSGSGVSYEQYF
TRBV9	CASSVVGVEKSNSNQPQHF
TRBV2	CASSPQGLDTQYF
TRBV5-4	CASSEDSEKLFF
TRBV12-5	CASGLLSEQFF
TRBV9	CASSSLGQPQHF
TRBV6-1	CASSEKLAGQPQHF
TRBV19	CASSITGGDGPQHF
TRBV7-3	CASSPARGLGEKLFF
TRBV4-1	CASSQVKQTTDTQYF
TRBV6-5	CASSGERDEAFF
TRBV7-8	CASSSWPSYNEQFF
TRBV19	CASNSDRFSPLHF
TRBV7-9	CASSSGLVTYEQYF